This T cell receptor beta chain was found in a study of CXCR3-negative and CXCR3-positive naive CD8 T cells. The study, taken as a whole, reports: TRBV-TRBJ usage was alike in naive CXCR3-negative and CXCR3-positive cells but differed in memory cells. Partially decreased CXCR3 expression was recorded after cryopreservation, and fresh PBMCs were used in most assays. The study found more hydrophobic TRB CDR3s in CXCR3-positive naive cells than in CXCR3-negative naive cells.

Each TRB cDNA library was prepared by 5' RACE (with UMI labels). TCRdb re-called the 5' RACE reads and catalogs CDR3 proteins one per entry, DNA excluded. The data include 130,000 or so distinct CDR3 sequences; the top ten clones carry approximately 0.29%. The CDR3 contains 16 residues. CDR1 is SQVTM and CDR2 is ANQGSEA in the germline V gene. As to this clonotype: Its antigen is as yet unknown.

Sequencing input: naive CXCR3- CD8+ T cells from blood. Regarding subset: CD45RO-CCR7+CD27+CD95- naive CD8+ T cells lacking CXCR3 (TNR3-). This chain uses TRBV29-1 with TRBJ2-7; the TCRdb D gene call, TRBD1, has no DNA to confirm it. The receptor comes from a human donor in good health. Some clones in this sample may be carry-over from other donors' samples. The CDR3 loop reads CSVELQGARQAYEQYF.